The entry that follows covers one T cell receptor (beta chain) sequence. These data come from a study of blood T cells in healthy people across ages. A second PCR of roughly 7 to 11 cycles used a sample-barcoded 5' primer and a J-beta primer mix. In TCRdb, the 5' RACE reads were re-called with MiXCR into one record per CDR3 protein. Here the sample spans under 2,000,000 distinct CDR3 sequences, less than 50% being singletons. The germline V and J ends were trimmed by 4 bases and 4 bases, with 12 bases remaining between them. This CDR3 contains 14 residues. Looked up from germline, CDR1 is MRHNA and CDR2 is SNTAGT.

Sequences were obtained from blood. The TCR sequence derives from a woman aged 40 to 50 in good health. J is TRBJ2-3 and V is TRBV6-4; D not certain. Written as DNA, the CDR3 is TGTGCCAGCAGTGCGGAACCGTTGGCAGATACGCAGTATTTT. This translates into CASSAEPLADTQYF.